This is a list of T cell receptor beta chains from one sample in a study of shared clonotypes between healthy human individuals. Profiled with immunoSEQ multiplex PCR; TCRdb holds only in-frame clones, not every one. The table records hundreds of thousands of clones, around 96% of them present only once. Source material: naive CD8+ T cells sorted from blood. Receptor source: a woman aged 25 to 39 in good health. Each CDR3 is given with its conserved first and last residue. The D gene is left open where the match is weak. The size of a clone is reported for some rows only, either as once, few or many, or as a class for expanded clones.

J gene	D gene	clone size	V gene	CDR3 DNA	CDR3 protein
TRBJ2-5	TRBD1	-	TRBV6-1	TGTGCCAGCGGGGGACAGGGAGTTTTGGAGACCCAGTACTTC	CASGGQGVLETQYF
TRBJ1-1	-	-	TRBV19	TGTGCCAGTAAAAGCCGGGACCCGACCTGGGGTACTGAAGCTTTCTTT	CASKSRDPTWGTEAFF
TRBJ2-7	-	-	TRBV27	TGTGCCAGCAGTTTAGGTGACGAGCAGTACTTC	CASSLGDEQYF
TRBJ1-5	-	few	TRBV27	TGTGCCAGCAGTTTACGGGACAGCAATCAGCCCCAGCATTTT	CASSLRDSNQPQHF
TRBJ1-5	-	-	TRBV27	TGTGCCAGCAGTTTGGAGAGCAATCAGCCCCAGCATTTT	CASSLESNQPQHF
TRBJ1-3	TRBD1	-	TRBV5-6	TGTGCCAGCAGCTTGGGGACAGGGTCAAACACCATATATTTT	CASSLGTGSNTIYF
TRBJ1-5	TRBD1	-	TRBV4-1	TGCGCCAGCAGCCACGCTGGGGGTATACAGGGGGCAGATCAGCCCCAGCATTTT	CASSHAGGIQGADQPQHF
TRBJ2-3	-	-	TRBV7-6	TGTGCCAGCAGCTTAACTCAGGTGGAAGATACGCAGTATTTT	CASSLTQVEDTQYF
TRBJ2-7	-	-	TRBV6-5	TGTGCCAGCAAAGACAGCACCTACGAGCAGTACTTC	CASKDSTYEQYF
TRBJ2-2	-	once	TRBV19	TGTGCCAGTAGTATAGCCCTTAACTCCAAGTCCGGGGAGCTGTTTTTT	CASSIALNSKSGELFF
TRBJ2-7	-	-	TRBV9	TGTGCCAGCAGCGTAGCCGCTGCTTGGACCTACGAGCAGTACTTC	CASSVAAAWTYEQYF
TRBJ2-7	TRBD2	-	TRBV27	TGTGCCAGCAGTTTCCTTTCCGGACTAGCGGGAGAGTCGGTCTCCCCCTACGAGCAGTACTTC	CASSFLSGLAGESVSPYEQYF
TRBJ1-2	-	once	TRBV4-1	TGCGCCAGCAGCCAGGCATTGGGGGTGTCGGGCACCTATGGCTACACCTTC	CASSQALGVSGTYGYTF
TRBJ2-7	TRBD2	-	TRBV13	TGTGCCAGCAGCCAGGGACTAGCGGGAAGGTACGAGCAGTACTTC	CASSQGLAGRYEQYF